This TCR beta chain was captured in a study of regulatory T cells in long-lasting Graves disease (TCRdb year 2021). Background for the entire study: Antithyroid drugs had been taken for less than 3 months by newly diagnosed Graves' disease patients. The study was registered as a clinical trial and conducted in China. This study used TCR sequencing and RNA sequencing of peripheral blood to compare persistent Graves' disease patients against newly diagnosed Graves' disease patients. A total of 35 or so samples were covered by TCR sequencing, comprising around 13 persistent and 20 or so newly diagnosed Graves' disease patients.

Summary of the overall study and its limitations: Sequencing and analysis were restricted to the TCR beta chain. TRBV28, TRBJ1-2 and TRBJ2-5 were preferentially used in persistent disease, while TRBV20-1 and TRBJ2-1 were favored in newly diagnosed disease. The authors acknowledged the small sample size as a limitation that may reduce accuracy. Compared with newly diagnosed patients, persistent Graves' disease patients had lower TCR Shannon entropy and fewer highly expanded clones, which suggests clonal expansion. Persistent patients shared more public clonotypes among themselves (around 2,500) than newly diagnosed patients did (approximately 970). Only peripheral blood was studied, because thyroid tissue, the primary lesion, was inaccessible.

According to the study, the label for this sample's time point signals: newly diagnosed GD, antithyroid drugs for less than 3 months. For both TCR sequencing and RNA sequencing, RNA was extracted from PBMCs using TRIzol. The diagnosis of Graves' disease followed American Thyroid Association guidelines. Patients were recruited from an endocrinology department in Xi'an, China. Each patient gave roughly 10 milliliters of peripheral blood, collected in an EDTA anticoagulant tube. Ficoll Paque Plus density gradient separation was used to isolate PBMCs, and no further T cell sorting was done. An Agilent 2100 Bioanalyzer and agarose gel were used to check RNA quality, while a NanoDrop 2000 measured RNA concentration. Library generation was performed with multiplex PCR. The sequencing machine was an Illumina HiSeq 4000. To build TCR beta libraries, CDR3 regions were amplified by Arm-PCR using iRepertoire HTBI primers. PCR products were gel purified before sequencing. Concerning the study's data processing: A total of fewer than 80 TRBV and some 13 TRBJ segments were identified across samples and were used for gene usage analysis of CDR3 amino acid clonotypes. Filtered high-quality paired reads were merged into contigs using COPE and FqMerger. BLAST was used to align contigs to IMGT TRBV, TRBD and TRBJ reference genes, with CDR3 defined following IMGT. Any clonotype with a frequency above 0.1% was classified as a highly expanded clone. Repertoire diversity was measured by Shannon entropy, and V-J evenness by the Gini coefficient. A clonotype was considered public if more than one individual shared it. TCRdb reanalyzed the raw reads on its own, using fastp at Q25 for trimming and MiXCR for clone calling, and kept in-frame beta chains. CDR3 protein duplicates are merged, each entry listing the most common genes and DNA. TCRdb, not the original authors, processed these V and J calls. For this sample there are 550,000 to 700,000 distinct CDR3 sequences; more than 15% appear just once. The top ten clonotypes cover around 12% of the sample.

The CDR3 numbers 14 residues from cysteine through phenylalanine. This entry keeps only the CDR3 DNA: 42 bases, framed from base 1. CDR1 and CDR2 (SNHLY, FYNNEI) derive from the germline V gene. Trimming accounts for 8 bases at V and 3 bases at J, while the number of junction bases matched to no gene is 4. This clonotype appeared many times. No antigen is known for it. The sample holds no much larger clone one base away, and base qualities are not on file. This same sample was also taken into another study, of T cells in Graves' hyperthyroidism and ophthalmopathy. From that second study: A patient counted as having stable Graves' hyperthyroidism if no progression to ophthalmopathy occurred over 18 months of follow-up. The hyperthyroidism patients were between 18 and 65 years old and newly diagnosed, with a disease duration of less than 2 months. Any patient with an uncontrolled infection, another autoimmune disease, pregnancy or lactation was excluded. Diagnoses were based on clinical symptoms, serum thyroxine and TRAb, thyroid ultrasound and orbital computed tomography. The TCR CDR3 was subjected to a first round of RT-PCR using the HTBI primer set and the Qiagen OneStep RT-PCR kit. Most expanded thyroid clonotypes (frequency above 0.001) were also detected in blood, suggesting blood repertoires may reflect thyroid immune responses. In cross-validation, a model built on a 13 V-J signature told ophthalmopathy apart from stable hyperthyroidism with roughly 87% sensitivity and approximately 81% specificity, and in testing the same model reached 80%/75%. In validation, progression to ophthalmopathy was predicted by the model with around 70% sensitivity and 72% to 80% specificity, a median of approximately 6.5 months before onset. A discovery cohort of approximately 100 patients, 43 with Graves' ophthalmopathy and 55 to 60 with stable Graves' hyperthyroidism, was used to find distinguishing TCR V-J signatures. An independent validation cohort of around 19 hyperthyroidism patients and approximately 17 patients who later progressed to ophthalmopathy tested prospective prediction of ophthalmopathy. The 75 to 100 discovery patients were divided at random into training and test sets in a 7:3 ratio. The study also compared thyroid tissue and blood T-cell repertoires from about 6 Graves' hyperthyroidism patients. After blood sampling, hyperthyroidism patients were treated with methimazole at a starting dose of 30 mg daily, and ophthalmopathy patients were treated with high-dose intravenous methylprednisolone. Libraries were constructed in a second round of multiplex PCR, after which size selection and purification were performed. Libraries were sequenced paired-end with 100 bp reads on an Illumina HiSeq2000. SOAPnuke was used to process the raw data, with reads discarded if the reads contained adapters or uncalled bases, had a mean Phred below 15, or lacked an exact constant-primer or identifier match. High-quality paired reads were merged with COPE v1.2.5, and unique nucleotide sequences were defined as clonotypes. Clonotypes were aligned to IMGT TRBV, TRBD and TRBJ reference segments using MiTCR v1.1. Only V-J combinations with frequency above 0.0001, covering 99% to 99.2% of repertoires, were analysed. The TCS score was defined as the ratio of F50 (clonal expansion) to E x V (chaos), calculated using BLOSUM62-based TCRdist between CDR3 peptides within each V-J. Welch's t-statistics and random forest reduced approximately 520 V-J features to 13, which were used in a naive Bayes classifier (R e1071). No statistical method was used to fix the sample size in advance, and group allocation was not hidden from the investigators. The paper describes TCR Vbeta CDR3 sequencing of 135 peripheral blood samples, made up of 43 ophthalmopathy patients, some 80 hyperthyroidism patients and 17 progressor patients.

The receptor comes from a man aged 18 to 30 with Graves disease. Donor details come from another sample of the same person, matched by shared clones. The V and J segments used are TRBV2 and TRBJ2-7; TRBD2 matches 13 bases in the middle. The input for sequencing was peripheral blood mononuclear cells (PBMCs), taken at new diagnosis, from a patient treated with antithyroid drugs. CDR3 loop: CASEGTSGIYEQYF. The nucleotides read TGTGCCAGCGAAGGGACTAGCGGGATCTACGAGCAGTACTTC.